The clone carrying this TCR beta chain was seen many times. The CDR3 regions of TCR beta were amplified from RNA transcripts. During a first-round RT-PCR of the TCR CDR3, the HTBI primer set was used. MiXCR, applied by TCRdb to the multiplex PCR reads, yields one record per CDR3 protein. The repertoire consists of 250,000 to 300,000 distinct CDR3 sequences, with 10% to 15% occurring once and the leading ten covering 7% to 8.5%. The CDR3 has 14 amino acids. Trimming took off 4 bases at V and 1 base at J, with 6 bases between the two ends. Germline CDR1 is KGHDR and CDR2 is SFDVKD. Exclusion of patients followed from uncontrolled infection, other autoimmune disease, pregnancy or lactation. This sample stems from a study of T cells in Graves' hyperthyroidism and ophthalmopathy.

The chain employs TRBV24-1 and TRBJ2-2; D unclear. The TCR comes from a woman aged 25 to 39 with Graves' hyperthyroidism that later progressed to Graves' ophthalmopathy. What was sequenced was blood. The CDR3 loop is CATSEHKNTGELFF. CDR3 nucleotide sequence: TGTGCCACCAGTGAACACAAGAACACCGGGGAGCTGTTTTTT.